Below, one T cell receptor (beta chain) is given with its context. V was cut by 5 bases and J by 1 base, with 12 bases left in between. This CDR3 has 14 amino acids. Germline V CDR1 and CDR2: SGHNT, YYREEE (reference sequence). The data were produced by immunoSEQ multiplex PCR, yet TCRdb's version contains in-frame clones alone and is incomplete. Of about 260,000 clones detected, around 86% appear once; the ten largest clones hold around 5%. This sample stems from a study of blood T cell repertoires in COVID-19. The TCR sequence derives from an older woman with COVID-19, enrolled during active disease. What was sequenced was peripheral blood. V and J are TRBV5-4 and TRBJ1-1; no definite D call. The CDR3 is CASSPWARNTEAFF. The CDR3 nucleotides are TGTGCCAGCAGTCCCTGGGCAAGGAACACTGAAGCTTTCTTT.